The 32 T cell receptor beta chains in this list originate from one sample, sequenced in a study of early stage breast cancer tumors. The table came from immunoSEQ multiplex PCR; TCRdb's copy has only in-frame clones and leaves some out. The sample holds about 63,000 clones, over 65% seen once. The sequenced sample consisted of blood. The receptors were gathered from a young adult with breast cancer.

The chain is built from TRBV5-4 and TRBJ2-5, with 10 nucleotides matching TRBD1. Germline loops: CDR1 SGHNT, CDR2 YYREEE (reference sequence). This CDR3 spans 15 amino acids. J was trimmed by 4 bases and V by 4 bases; bases with no gene match: 7. As DNA, the CDR3 is TGTGCCAGCAGCATCGGGACAGGGGTTAGAGAGACCCAGTACTTC. Translated: CASSIGTGVRETQYF.

The chain joins TRBV27 to TRBJ2-1; the D is unclear. CDR1 and CDR2 from the germline V gene are MNHEY and SMNVEV (reference sequence). The ends were cut back, 6 bases at V and 3 bases at J, with 24 bases in the middle. This CDR3 spans 18 amino acids. The CDR3 loop is CASSRVLDGLSYYNEQFF. The CDR3 coding sequence is TGTGCCAGCAGCCGTGTCTTGGATGGCCTCTCATACTACAATGAGCAGTTCTTC.

The chain employs TRBV19 and TRBJ2-3; D is possibly TRBD2 (6 bases). V dropped 5 bases and J dropped 0 bases, with 15 bases sitting between them. This CDR3 is 16 amino acids long. Per germline, CDR1 LNHDA and CDR2 SQIVND (reference sequence). The CDR3 DNA sequence: TGTGCCAGTAGTCGGGACTTTAGAGCTAGCACAGATACGCAGTATTTT. It is translated as CASSRDFRASTDTQYF.

The CDR3 region is CASSPGGGSYGYTF. In DNA, the CDR3 is TGCGCCAGCAGCCCGGGGGGCGGCAGCTATGGCTACACCTTC. The rearrangement joins TRBV5-1 to TRBJ1-2, with D maybe TRBD1 (6 bases). CDR3 length equals 14 residues. The V gene's germline CDR1 is SGHRS and CDR2 YFSETQ. The V gene lost 4 bases and the J gene lost 4 bases, with 14 bases spanning the gap.

The chain combines TRBV5-4 with TRBJ1-2; no reliable D call. The V end was cut by 3 bases, the J end by 8 bases, with 17 bases between. CDR1 and CDR2 (germline): SGHNT, YYREEE (reference sequence). The CDR3 is made up of 14 amino acids. The CDR3 here is CASSSNGPDWGYTF. Here the CDR3 DNA reads TGTGCCAGCAGCTCGAATGGGCCCGACTGGGGCTACACCTTC.

The chain has TRBV28 and TRBJ2-7; no clear D gene. V was clipped by 3 bases and J by 3 bases, with 9 bases between them. Germline lookup yields CDR1 MDHEN and CDR2 SYDVKM. The CDR3 contains 13 residues. The CDR3 nucleotides are TGTGCCAGCAGTTTTGGGCAAGACTACGAGCAGTACTTC. Its translation is CASSFGQDYEQYF.

V usage is TRBV7-9 and J usage is TRBJ2-7; possible D gene TRBD1, 5 bases. V lost 11 bases and J 4 bases, leaving 15 bases between the germline ends. Germline CDR1 is SEHNR and CDR2 is FQNEAQ (reference sequence). The CDR3 contains 12 residues. CDR3 region: CARLGPRYEQYF. The DNA of the CDR3 is TGTGCCCGTCTGGGGCCCCGTTACGAGCAGTACTTC.

This clone was observed a few times. V is TRBV27 and J is TRBJ1-6; 10 nucleotides align to TRBD1. Trimming removed 8 bases from V and 6 bases from J; junction bases left unmatched: 7. CDR1 MNHEY and CDR2 SMNVEV come from the germline V gene (reference sequence). This CDR3 region has 15 residues. CDR3: CASYDRGLGNSPLHF. In nucleotides, the CDR3 is TGTGCCAGCTACGACAGGGGGCTGGGTAATTCACCCCTCCACTTT.

The sample holds one count of this clone. The DNA for the CDR3 is TGTGCCAGCAGCTTACTTTGGCGCCACGAGCAGTACTTC. It encodes CASSLLWRHEQYF. V gene TRBV11-1 combines with J gene TRBJ2-7; no firm D call. V lost 2 bases and J 5 bases, leaving 10 bases between the germline ends. Per the germline V gene, CDR1 is SGHAT and CDR2 is FQDESV (reference sequence). The CDR3 is made up of 13 amino acids.

The chain employs TRBV18 and TRBJ2-5, with 8 nucleotides matching TRBD1. The J call may not be correct, given that the DNA end is closer to TRBJ2-7. The length of the CDR3 is 15 residues. Germline CDR1 is KGHSH and CDR2 is LQKENI. The CDR3 sequence is CASSPPPQGDDEQYF. As DNA, the CDR3 is TGTGCCAGCTCACCACCCCCACAGGGGGACGACGAGCAGTACTTC.

Here the CDR3 DNA reads TGTGCCAGCAGTCCCCGGGGGGGAGAGACCCAGTACTTC. Translated, it gives CASSPRGGETQYF. The V and J genes are TRBV6-1 and TRBJ2-5; 8 positions agree with TRBD2. Germline CDR1 MNHNS, CDR2 SASEGT. The length of the CDR3 is 13 residues. The V and J ends lost 5 bases and 4 bases, in that order; junction bases with no gene match: 3.

This chain connects TRBV7-8 to TRBJ1-1; no clear D gene. The V gene lost 1 base and the J gene lost 4 bases, with 10 bases spanning the gap. Germline V gives CDR1 SGHVS, CDR2 FQNEAQ. This CDR3 spans 14 amino acids. The CDR3 protein is CASSLGVGTTEAFF. In DNA, the CDR3 is TGTGCCAGCAGCTTAGGGGTAGGAACCACTGAAGCTTTCTTT.

V and J are TRBV7-2 and TRBJ2-7; no firm D call. The germline V gene encodes CDR1 SGHTA and CDR2 FQGNSA. Trimming removed 4 bases at V and 3 bases at J, with 16 bases between. The CDR3 is made up of 15 amino acids. The CDR3 bases are TGTGCCAGCAGCTCAACGATGAGTACTATCTACGAGCAGTACTTC. Amino acids: CASSSTMSTIYEQYF.

This chain links TRBV30 with TRBJ1-1; TRBD1 is a possible D gene (6 bases). The V end was cut by 0 bases, the J end by 0 bases, with 8 bases between. This CDR3 is built from 14 residues. Germline CDR1 and CDR2: GTSNPN and SVGIG (reference sequence). The CDR3 DNA reads TGTGCCTGGAGTGTAGGGGGTATGAACACTGAAGCTTTCTTT. Protein product: CAWSVGGMNTEAFF.

This chain connects TRBV5-8 to TRBJ1-6; no clear D. Germline V gene sequence: CDR1 SGHTS, CDR2 YDEGEE. V gave up 0 bases and J gave up 10 bases, with 17 bases separating them. This CDR3 comprises 16 residues. CDR3 sequence (DNA): TGTGCCAGCAGCTTGGTTACAGCTGGGTATCGATCACCCCTCCACTTT. Amino acids: CASSLVTAGYRSPLHF. The whole variable domain, remainder taken from reference TRBV5-8 and TRBJ1-6, is EAGVTQSPTHLIKTRGQQATLRCSPISGHTSVYWYQQALGLGLQFLLWYDEGEERNRGNFPPRFSGRQFPNYSSELNVNALELEDSALYLCASSLVTAGYRSPLHFGNGTRLTVT.

The count of this clone is one. The chain recombines TRBV7-8 with TRBJ1-3; D gene uncertain. CDR1 and CDR2 from the germline V gene are SGHVS and FQNEAQ. The CDR3 is made up of 14 amino acids. V was pared by 5 bases and J by 0 bases, with 8 bases between. The CDR3 protein is CASSPAASGNTIYF. DNA of the CDR3: TGTGCCAGCAGCCCCGCGGCCTCTGGAAACACCATATATTTT.

This clone was found a few times. The CDR3 DNA reads as TGTGCCAGCAGGCCGGCTGGGACTCCCACCGGGGAGCTGTTTTTT. Protein sequence: CASRPAGTPTGELFF. The chain is built from TRBV7-8 and TRBJ2-2, with a weak D call TRBD2 (6 bases). CDR3 length: 15 residues. V lost 6 bases, J lost 4 bases, and 15 bases lay in between. Germline V gene sequence: CDR1 SGHVS, CDR2 FQNEAQ. Variable domain in full (rest from reference TRBV7-8 and TRBJ2-2): GAGVSQSPRYKVAKRGQDVALRCDPISGHVSLFWYQQALGQGPEFLTYFQNEAQLDKSGLPSDRFFAERPEGSVSTLKIQRTQQEDSAVYLCASRPAGTPTGELFFGEGSRLTVL.

This chain connects TRBV7-2 to TRBJ1-2; a weak D match, TRBD1 (5 bases). Germline V gives CDR1 SGHTA, CDR2 FQGNSA. V was shortened by 5 bases and J by 8 bases, with 15 bases between the two germline ends. The CDR3 has 13 residues. The CDR3 region is CASSAGLQRGYTF. The CDR3 bases are TGTGCCAGCAGCGCGGGACTTCAAAGGGGCTACACCTTC.

The CDR3 sequence is CASSWRILGQGGAGTEAFF. The CDR3 nucleotides are TGCGCCAGCAGCTGGAGAATCCTGGGGCAGGGCGGGGCGGGCACTGAAGCTTTCTTT. The chain recombines TRBV5-1 with TRBJ1-1, with D perhaps matching TRBD1 (5 bases). The V and J ends lost 3 bases and 4 bases respectively, with 28 bases between them. Germline V gene sequence: CDR1 SGHRS, CDR2 YFSETQ. This CDR3 contains 19 residues.

This chain links TRBV14 with TRBJ1-4; D may be TRBD1 (5 bases). Germline CDR1 SGHDN, CDR2 FVKESK. With 1 base removed from V and 4 bases from J, the gap between germline ends came to 16 bases. This CDR3 spans 17 amino acids. The CDR3 DNA sequence: TGTGCCAGCAGCCAAGGGTCCCCGGGACGGGGTAATGAAAAACTGTTTTTT. It encodes CASSQGSPGRGNEKLFF.

The V gene is TRBV7-6, the J gene TRBJ2-6; 10 bases fit TRBD1. Germline CDR1 SGHVS, CDR2 FNYEAQ. CDR3 length equals 19 residues. With 5 bases clipped from V and 0 bases from J, the junction kept 10 bases outside the gene matches. CDR3 coding DNA: TGTGCCAGCAGCCCTCTCGGGACAGGGGCCCCCTCTGGGGCCAACGTCCTGACTTTC. Its protein product is CASSPLGTGAPSGANVLTF.

This clone was recorded once. As DNA, the CDR3 is TGTGCCAGCAGTTATCGATTAAACAGCAACTATGGCTACACCTTC. This gives the protein CASSYRLNSNYGYTF. This rearrangement joins TRBV6-5 to TRBJ1-2; D ambiguous. Trimming left V 3 bases short and J 2 bases short, with 13 bases between. Germline loops: CDR1 MNHEY, CDR2 SVGAGI. The CDR3 totals 15 residues.

The chain carries TRBV5-1 and TRBJ2-7; 7 bases line up with TRBD1. Germline CDR1 reads SGHRS; CDR2 reads YFSETQ. The CDR3 runs to 11 residues. The J segment lost 3 bases and the V segment lost 7 bases, leaving 1 base of the junction unmatched. In DNA, the CDR3 is TGCGCCAGCGGACAGGACTACGAGCAGTACTTC. It translates to CASGQDYEQYF.

The rearrangement joins TRBV27 to TRBJ1-1; D remains ambiguous. Trimming removed 0 bases from V and 10 bases from J, with 12 bases in between. Germline V gene sequence: CDR1 MNHEY, CDR2 SMNVEV (reference sequence). The CDR3 covers 13 residues. For the CDR3, the DNA is TGTGCCAGCAGTTTATCGTGGGTTTCTCTAGCTTTCTTT. Protein sequence: CASSLSWVSLAFF.

The rearrangement joins TRBV11-2 to TRBJ2-7; D is uncertain. The CDR3 runs 15 residues. CDR1 and CDR2 from the germline V gene are SGHAT and FQNNGV. Trimming shortened V by 0 bases and J by 3 bases, and 12 bases separated the two germline ends. In nucleotides, the CDR3 is TGTGCCAGCAGCTTAGATATAGTGACTGTCTACGAGCAGTACTTC. Amino acids: CASSLDIVTVYEQYF.

The chain employs TRBV6-5 and TRBJ2-1; D is unclear. V was pared by 6 bases and J by 9 bases, with 18 bases between. Germline-derived CDR1 and CDR2 are MNHEY and SVGAGI. This CDR3 spans 14 amino acids. The CDR3 sequence: CASSTPGPPGEQFF. CDR3 sequence (DNA): TGTGCCAGCAGCACCCCGGGCCCGCCCGGTGAGCAGTTCTTC.

This sequence joins TRBV7-9 and TRBJ2-7; unclear D gene. V gave up 5 bases and J gave up 3 bases, with 8 bases separating them. Looked up from germline, CDR1 is SEHNR and CDR2 is FQNEAQ (reference sequence). The CDR3 extends over 12 amino acids. The CDR3 DNA is TGTGCCAGCAGCGCAGCGATCTACGAGCAGTACTTC. It specifies CASSAAIYEQYF.

The V and J genes are TRBV7-3 and TRBJ2-3; D call uncertain. From germline, CDR1 is SGHTA and CDR2 FQGTGA. V was trimmed by 5 bases and J by 0 bases, leaving 12 bases between them. The CDR3 spans 15 residues. CDR3 region: CASSLDDASTDTQYF. CDR3 nucleotide sequence: TGTGCCAGCAGCCTAGACGATGCTAGCACAGATACGCAGTATTTT.

The rearrangement joins TRBV19 to TRBJ1-1; 7 nucleotides align to TRBD1. The CDR3 covers 16 residues. Germline lookup yields CDR1 LNHDA and CDR2 SQIVND (reference sequence). V was clipped by 4 bases and J by 0 bases; unmatched bases: 8. The CDR3 reads CASSTKQGRMNTEAFF. The CDR3 DNA reads as TGTGCCAGTAGTACAAAACAGGGGCGAATGAACACTGAAGCTTTCTTT. Drawing the rest from reference TRBV19 and TRBJ1-1, the complete variable domain is DGGITQSPKYLFRKEGQNVTLSCEQNLNHDAMYWYRQDPGQGLRLIYYSQIVNDFQKGDIAEGYSVSREKKESFPLTVTSAQKNPTAFYLCASSTKQGRMNTEAFFGQGTRLTVV.

The chain employs TRBV2 and TRBJ2-3, with D possibly being TRBD1 (5 bases). V gave up 4 bases and J gave up 3 bases, with 5 bases separating them. Per the germline V gene, CDR1 is SNHLY and CDR2 is FYNNEI. This CDR3 has 12 residues. The CDR3: CASSAGTDTQYF. CDR3 bases: TGTGCCAGCAGTGCAGGGACAGATACGCAGTATTTT.

J is TRBJ1-2 and V is TRBV6-4, with no clear D. V was cut by 3 bases and J by 6 bases, with 8 bases left in between. The CDR3 runs 12 residues. The germline CDR1 and CDR2 sequences are MRHNA and SNTAGT. The CDR3 is CASSEGRDGYTF. The CDR3 DNA follows: TGTGCCAGCAGTGAGGGCCGGGATGGCTACACCTTC.

The rearrangement joins TRBV5-5 to TRBJ2-1; 10 nucleotides agree with TRBD1. The CDR3 has 15 amino acids. CDR1 SGHKS and CDR2 YYEKEE come from the germline V gene (reference sequence). After removal of 1 base from V and 5 bases from J, the junction contained 3 bases not matched to a gene. CDR3 DNA sequence: TGTGCCAGCAGCTTGAGGGGACAGGGGAACAATGAGCAGTTCTTC. This codes for CASSLRGQGNNEQFF.